This TCR beta chain was retrieved from a study of early T cells in non-severe SARS-CoV-2 infection. Study at large: The chains were unpaired, and the sequenced material was bulk RNA from unsorted whole blood.

TCRdb reanalysed the 5' RACE reads using MiXCR and keeps one entry per CDR3 protein. The sample records 75,000 or so distinct CDR3 sequences, 12% being singletons. With regard to this clonotype: The antigen remains undetermined.

Findings of the study overall: The study's VDJdb matching favored anti-spike CD8 responses and missed private and CD4 specificities.

The CDR3 length is 13 residues. After removal of 10 bases from V and 6 bases from J, the junction contained 8 bases not matched to a gene. Germline V lookup: CDR1 SGHAT, CDR2 FQNNGV. The sample comprised whole blood. The sequence was obtained from an adult who was a healthcare worker with PCR-confirmed SARS-CoV-2 infection or an uninfected control (not recorded which). J is TRBJ2-1 and V is TRBV11-2, with 8 bases aligning to TRBD2. In DNA, the CDR3 is TGTGCCATTCCCGGGGGGGGTGGCAATGAGCAGTTCTTC. Translating gives CAIPGGGGNEQFF. The full variable domain, its missing parts supplied by reference TRBV11-2 and TRBJ2-1, is EAGVAQSPRYKIIEKRQSVAFWCNPISGHATLYWYQQILGQGPKLLIQFQNNGVVDDSQLPKDRFSAERLKGVDSTLKIQPAKLEDSAVYLCAIPGGGGNEQFFGPGTRLTVL.